Listed here are 27 T cell receptor beta chains from one sample, sequenced in a study of T-cell reconstitution after alpha-beta-depleted transplantation in children. Unique molecular identifiers were used in preparing the TCRbeta library. TCRdb fed the PCR reads into MiXCR, producing one record per CDR3 protein. This sample has about 4,200 distinct CDR3 sequences; less than 20% occur once, and the top ten carry around 47%. This specimen was PBMCs, mostly from graft donor cells, taken 180 days after TCRalphabeta/CD19-depleted stem cell transplant. The receptor source for this set is a male patient aged 2 to 9 who had a stem cell transplant for acute lymphoblastic leukemia, so the T cells may come from the graft donor.

This clonotype was seen ten or more times. The chain carries TRBV20-1 and TRBJ1-1; D remains ambiguous. The CDR3 totals 13 residues. The germline V and J ends were trimmed by 4 bases and 0 bases, with 9 bases remaining between them. CDR1 is DFQATT and CDR2 is SNEGSKA in the germline V gene (reference sequence). CDR3 sequence: CSAIANLNTEAFF. In DNA, the CDR3 is TGCAGTGCTATCGCGAACTTGAACACTGAAGCTTTCTTT.

This sequence joins TRBV6-2 or TRBV6-3 and TRBJ1-2; TRBD1 agrees at 7 bases. Trimming took 1 base from V and 4 from J; bases not matched to a gene: 9. Germline V gene data show CDR1 as MNHEY and CDR2 as SVGEGT. CDR3 length: 16 residues. The CDR3, as DNA: TGTGCCAGCAGTTACTTCTACAGGGGATGGGGCTATGGCTACACCTTC. Residues: CASSYFYRGWGYGYTF.

By sample share, this clonotype is large (0.1 to 1%). The chain joins TRBV20-1 to TRBJ2-5, with D perhaps matching TRBD1 or TRBD2 (5 bases each). Germline CDR1 and CDR2: DFQATT and SNEGSKA (reference sequence). This CDR3 has 12 residues. Trimming shortened V by 6 bases and J by 5 bases, and 13 bases separated the two germline ends. The CDR3 loop reads CSAQSGRETQYF. For the CDR3, the DNA is TGCAGTGCCCAATCGGGGCGGGAGACCCAGTACTTC.

This clonotype was observed many times. The V call is TRBV4-1, the J call TRBJ2-7; D is possibly TRBD2 (6 bases). CDR3 length equals 16 residues. Germline-derived CDR1 and CDR2 are MGHRA and YSYEKL. Between the trimmed V and J ends, which lost 3 bases and 7 bases, there was a span of 22 bases. The CDR3 spells CASSQGGRGANREQYF. CDR3 nucleotides: TGCGCCAGCAGCCAGGGAGGCCGAGGCGCCAATCGGGAGCAGTACTTC.

This clonotype was observed many times. The chain recombines TRBV11-2 with TRBJ2-3; 7 nucleotides align to TRBD2. This CDR3 is built from 15 residues. J was trimmed by 1 base and V by 6 bases; bases with no gene match: 7. Germline assignment: CDR1 SGHAT and CDR2 FQNNGV. The CDR3 region is CASRLSGLGTDTQYF. As DNA, the CDR3 is TGTGCCAGCAGACTAAGTGGACTAGGCACAGATACGCAGTATTTT.

There are many counts of this clonotype. V is TRBV27 and J is TRBJ2-1; D is possibly TRBD2 (5 bases). V gave up 5 bases and J gave up 0 bases, with 17 bases separating them. CDR1 and CDR2 from the germline V gene are MNHEY and SMNVEV (reference sequence). CDR3 size: 17 residues. The CDR3 coding sequence is TGTGCCAGCAGTGCAAATCGGGATCCCTTCTCCTACAATGAGCAGTTCTTC. It codes for CASSANRDPFSYNEQFF.

This clonotype was observed at least ten times. The V gene is TRBV6-5, the J gene TRBJ2-1; TRBD2 agrees at 9 bases. The CDR3 is made up of 13 amino acids. Germline V CDR1 and CDR2: MNHEY, SVGAGI. J was trimmed by 5 bases and V by 9 bases; bases with no gene match: 5. This CDR3 reads CASRLAVDNEQFF. The CDR3 DNA follows: TGTGCCAGTCGACTAGCGGTAGACAATGAGCAGTTCTTC.

This clonotype was picked up many times. This chain connects TRBV7-9 to TRBJ2-5; 12 nucleotides align to TRBD2. Germline CDR1 and CDR2: SEHNR and FQNEAQ (reference sequence). This CDR3 has 15 amino acids. V dropped 5 bases and J dropped 1; count of bases not matched to a gene: 2. CDR3 region: CASSRTSGVQETQYF. Written as DNA, the CDR3 is TGTGCCAGCAGCCGGACTAGCGGGGTCCAAGAGACCCAGTACTTC.

This clonotype showed up many times. The chain recombines TRBV7-9 with TRBJ2-7; 9 bases agree with TRBD2. The CDR3 covers 14 residues. Germline V gives CDR1 SEHNR, CDR2 FQNEAQ (reference sequence). J gave up 2 bases and V 5 bases, and 4 bases lay outside the gene matches. This CDR3 reads CASSNSGGTYEQYF. For the CDR3, the DNA is TGTGCCAGCAGCAATAGCGGGGGTACCTACGAGCAGTACTTC.

The chain couples TRBV20-1 to TRBJ2-7; the D gene could be TRBD1 or TRBD2 (5 bases each). The germline V and J ends were trimmed by 1 base and 2 bases, with 9 bases remaining between them. CDR1 is DFQATT and CDR2 is SNEGSKA in the germline V gene (reference sequence). The CDR3 length is 13 residues. This CDR3 is CSARGDGTYEQYF. CDR3 in DNA: TGCAGTGCTAGAGGGGACGGGACCTACGAGCAGTACTTC.

This clonotype was recorded at least ten times. J is TRBJ1-1 and V is TRBV10-3; tentatively, D is TRBD1 (6 bases). Germline V gene lookup returns CDR1 ENHRY and CDR2 SYGVKD. The CDR3 loop spans 14 amino acids. V lost 9 bases and J lost 6, with 20 bases in between. The CDR3 reads CAIAGTPLMAEAFF. The CDR3 DNA sequence: TGTGCCATAGCCGGGACACCCCTTATGGCTGAAGCTTTCTTT.

This clonotype rates as medium-sized (0.01 to 0.1%). The chain employs TRBV5-5 and TRBJ2-5, with D uncertain. Per the germline V gene, CDR1 is SGHKS and CDR2 is YYEKEE (reference sequence). This CDR3 contains 13 residues. V lost 2 bases to trimming and J lost 5 bases, with 10 bases between them. CDR3 sequence: CASSLGWMETQYF. The CDR3 nucleotides read TGTGCCAGCAGCTTAGGTTGGATGGAGACCCAGTACTTC.

A remark on this clonotype: The junction departs from the called germline gene at one end, perhaps through a read error. The chain carries TRBV27 and TRBJ1-5, with 7 bases matching TRBD1. Germline V gene lookup returns CDR1 MNHEY and CDR2 SMNVEV (reference sequence). CDR3 length: 16 residues. The CDR3 nucleotides read TGTGCCAGCAGGACCTTGACCGGGACAGAGGGACAGCCCCAGCGTTTT. Translation: CASRTLTGTEGQPQRF.

In its sample, this clonotype was seen many times. The V gene is TRBV5-1, the J gene TRBJ2-4; the match to TRBD1 covers 7 bases. This CDR3 has 16 residues. Per germline, CDR1 SGHRS and CDR2 YFSETQ. V lost 4 bases to trimming and J lost 0 bases; unmatched junction nucleotides: 7. The CDR3 sequence is CASSRTGELAKNIQYF. In DNA form, the CDR3 reads TGCGCCAGCAGCAGGACAGGTGAACTAGCCAAAAACATTCAGTACTTC.

This clonotype was detected many times. The genes are TRBV7-2 and TRBJ2-7; tentative D call: TRBD2 (6 bases). The germline V gene encodes CDR1 SGHTA and CDR2 FQGNSA. There are 16 residues in the CDR3. Trimming cost V 0 bases and J 0 bases, with 12 bases left between them. The DNA of the CDR3 is TGTGCCAGCAGCTTAGCGGGGGGACCGGGCTCCTACGAGCAGTACTTC. It is translated as CASSLAGGPGSYEQYF.

This clonotype was seen many times. The chain carries TRBV4-1 and TRBJ2-3, with 8 bases that match TRBD1. The CDR3 sequence is 15 residues long. V lost 5 bases, J lost 5 bases, and 9 bases stayed unmatched. Per the germline V gene, CDR1 is MGHRA and CDR2 is YSYEKL. The CDR3 here is CASSFNSGGQDTQYF. The CDR3 DNA sequence: TGCGCCAGCAGCTTTAATTCAGGGGGCCAAGATACGCAGTATTTT.

This clonotype rates as medium-sized. The chain carries TRBV5-1 and TRBJ1-1, with 7 bases that match TRBD1. Germline lookup yields CDR1 SGHRS and CDR2 YFSETQ. This CDR3 is built from 14 residues. Trimming cost V 4 bases and J 0 bases; bases outside gene matches: 3. CDR3 sequence reads: CASSRGQLNTEAFF. Written as DNA, the CDR3 is TGCGCCAGCAGCAGGGGACAGTTGAACACTGAAGCTTTCTTT.

This clonotype was found many times. The V call is TRBV5-4, the J call TRBJ2-3, with D tentatively TRBD2 (6 bases). The CDR3 runs to 13 residues. Germline V gene lookup returns CDR1 SGHNT and CDR2 YYREEE (reference sequence). This CDR3 is CAGGVAGTDTQYF. CDR3 sequence (DNA): TGTGCGGGTGGAGTAGCGGGCACAGATACGCAGTATTTT.

Ten or more counts support this clonotype. This sequence joins TRBV5-1 and TRBJ2-3; D is undetermined. V was shortened by 0 bases and J by 8 bases, with 19 bases between the two germline ends. CDR1 is SGHRS and CDR2 is YFSETQ in the germline V gene. The CDR3 extends over 16 amino acids. In DNA, the CDR3 is TGCGCCAGCAGCTTGGACTCCGACACCTACCATAGTACGCAGTATTTT. Translating gives CASSLDSDTYHSTQYF.

In this sample, this clonotype turned up many times. Written as DNA, the CDR3 is TGTGCCAGCAGCTTAGGGGGGACAGGGATTGAAAAACTGTTTTTT. This sequence encodes CASSLGGTGIEKLFF. V usage is TRBV7-9 and J usage is TRBJ1-4, with 9 bases aligning to TRBD1. Germline V CDR1 and CDR2: SEHNR, FQNEAQ (reference sequence). The CDR3 covers 15 residues. V gave up 1 base and J gave up 7 bases; unmatched junction bases: 4.

In its sample, this clonotype ranks as large. The V gene is TRBV5-1, the J gene TRBJ2-2, with 11 bases lining up with TRBD2. The ends lost 1 base at V and 4 bases at J; junction bases unmatched: 9. This CDR3 spans 18 amino acids. Germline V CDR1 and CDR2: SGHRS, YFSETQ. This CDR3 is CASSLTSGSNPVTGELFF. DNA for the CDR3: TGCGCCAGCAGCTTGACTAGCGGGAGTAATCCGGTCACCGGGGAGCTGTTTTTT.

This clonotype was observed at least ten times. The J gene is TRBJ1-5, the V gene TRBV4-1; 8 bases fit TRBD1. Trimming cost V 0 bases and J 5 bases; bases outside gene matches: 6. The germline CDR1 and CDR2 sequences are MGHRA and YSYEKL. The CDR3 has 16 residues. The DNA for the CDR3 is TGCGCCAGCAGCCAAGATGCAGGGGGCTTGGATCAGCCCCAGCATTTT. It specifies CASSQDAGGLDQPQHF.

At least ten counts were recorded for this clonotype. The chain combines TRBV10-2 with TRBJ1-1; 7 nucleotides agree with TRBD1. Losses at the gene ends were 5 bases for V and 8 bases for J; bases not matched to a gene: 8. CDR1 WSHSY and CDR2 SAAADI come from the germline V gene. CDR3 length equals 13 residues. CDR3 region: CASSFDRASEAFF. The CDR3 DNA follows: TGCGCCAGCAGTTTTGACAGGGCCTCAGAAGCTTTCTTT.

There are many counts of this clonotype. The V gene is TRBV12-3 or TRBV12-4, the J gene TRBJ2-1, with TRBD2 matching over 12 bases. The V gene end was trimmed by 6 bases and the J gene end by 8 bases; junction bases not matched to a gene: 8. This CDR3 spans 15 amino acids. The CDR3 region has the DNA TGTGCCAGCAGCACGACTAGCGGGAGTTTATATGAGCAGTTCTTC. This sequence encodes CASSTTSGSLYEQFF.

The chain uses TRBV2 and TRBJ2-1, with TRBD2 matching over 7 bases. The CDR3 is 12 residues long. The germline V gene has CDR1 SNHLY and CDR2 FYNNEI. V shed 8 bases and J 6 bases; nucleotides not matched to a gene: 4. The CDR3 DNA sequence: TGTGCCAGCGGGGACTACGCCAATGAGCAGTTCTTC. Encoded protein: CASGDYANEQFF. The entire variable domain, with the rest obtained from reference TRBV2 and TRBJ2-1, is as follows: EPEVTQTPSHQVTQMGQEVILRCVPISNHLYFYWYRQILGQKVEFLVSFYNNEISEKSEIFDDQFSVERPDGSNFTLKIRSTKLEDSAMYFCASGDYANEQFFGPGTRLTVL.

This clonotype was observed a single time. This may stem from a read error, because a much larger clone lies one nucleotide away. This rearrangement joins TRBV11-1 to TRBJ2-1, with D perhaps TRBD1 (5 bases). The assigned J gene may be wrong: the sequence end matches TRBJ2-7 better. Per the germline V gene, CDR1 is SGHAT and CDR2 is FQDESV (reference sequence). The CDR3 contains 18 residues. DNA of the CDR3: TGTGCCAGCAGCAAAGGGGTTTTAAGGAGTCCTGCGGACAATGAGCAGTACTTC. This sequence encodes CASSKGVLRSPADNEQYF.

The chain recombines TRBV20-1 with TRBJ2-7, with D perhaps TRBD1 (5 bases). Germline CDR1 and CDR2: DFQATT and SNEGSKA (reference sequence). The V end was cut by 1 base, the J end by 4 bases, with 11 bases between. The length of the CDR3 is 13 residues. The CDR3 loop reads CSARGRVRYEQYF. CDR3 nucleotides: TGCAGTGCTAGAGGCAGGGTACGATACGAGCAGTACTTC.